The clone carrying this TCR beta chain was seen repeatedly, ten times or more. The sample is drawn from a study of identical twins. TCRdb analysed the 5' RACE reads with MiXCR anew, one entry per CDR3 protein. The data show about 200,000 distinct CDR3 sequences, 5.5% to 7.5% seen once. Losses at the gene ends were 6 bases for V and 0 bases for J; bases not matched to a gene: 5. The length of the CDR3 is 15 residues. Germline V gene sequence: CDR1 ENHRY, CDR2 SYGVKD. These data were also filed under a second study, of T cells expressing NK-cell markers. That paper notes: Seropositivity for HCMV was found in seven of the eight sequenced donors, with one seronegative. Expanded NKG2C+ T cell clones were not confirmed as HCMV-specific.

The source of this sequence is a woman younger than 30 in good health. The chain combines TRBV10-3 with TRBJ2-1; 7 bases are shared with TRBD1. The source material was CD8+ T cells sorted from blood. This CDR3 is CAIRSTGSSYNEQFF. In nucleotides, the CDR3 is TGTGCCATCAGATCGACAGGGAGCTCCTACAATGAGCAGTTCTTC.